The source of this T cell receptor beta chain is a study of patients and donors after allogeneic stem cell transplantation (TCRdb year 2020). The receptor library was made with RT-PCR. Sequencing was performed on a NextSeq 550. Clones were called with MiXCR by TCRdb after fastp trimmed the public reads at Q25, and only in-frame beta chains were retained. CDR3 protein sequences are deduplicated, and each keeps its most common genes and DNA. Here the sample has over 130,000 distinct CDR3 sequences; about two fifths occur a single time. The ten biggest clones cover about 50% of the sample. The CDR3 runs 15 residues from the cysteine to the phenylalanine. The read is trimmed to its CDR3 DNA, 45 bases read in frame from base 1. V was cut back by 0 bases and J by 0 bases, leaving a gap of 8 bases between them. The germline V gene sets CDR1 to ENHRY and CDR2 to SYGVKD. This clonotype was counted only a few times. There is no known antigen for this receptor. No base qualities exist here, and no much larger clone lies one base off it.

The specimen sequenced was blood, either unsorted or a sorted T cell fraction (not recorded which). The origin of this receptor is a human donor who was either an allogeneic HSCT recipient or a stem cell or donor lymphocyte infusion donor (not recorded which). It is not recorded whose cells these are; they may come from a transplant donor. The rearranged segments are TRBV10-3 and TRBJ1-1; the D gene remains uncertain. The bases read TGTGCCATCAGTGAGTCGCAAGTCTTGAACACTGAAGCTTTCTTT. Protein translation: CAISESQVLNTEAFF.